Following are 26 T cell receptor beta chains from one sample sequenced in a study of T cells after yellow fever vaccination. TCRdb ran MiXCR on the 5' RACE reads and lists one entry per CDR3 protein. This sample has about 340,000 distinct CDR3 sequences, with approximately 3.9% found just once. The sequenced sample was PBMCs, obtained 5 days after the yellow fever booster vaccination. The receptor set was obtained from a man between 18 and 29 years old who received the YFV17D yellow fever vaccine.

The V gene is TRBV7-9, the J gene TRBJ1-5; no firm D call. V gave up 6 bases and J gave up 4 bases, with 13 bases separating them. Germline assignment: CDR1 SEHNR and CDR2 FQNEAQ (reference sequence). CDR3 length: 14 amino acids. CDR3 coding DNA: TGTGCCAGCAGTCCTCCATTGGGGAATCAGCCCCAGCATTTT. Protein product: CASSPPLGNQPQHF.

This sequence joins TRBV9 and TRBJ2-3; D could derive from TRBD1 or TRBD2 (5 bases each). The CDR3 is 14 residues long. Trimming pared 4 bases from V and 12 bases from J, leaving 21 bases between. Germline V lookup: CDR1 SGDLS, CDR2 YYNGEE. The CDR3 region has the DNA TGTGCCAGCAGCCCGGCCGGAGCGGTTGGGGGTCAGTATTTT. Its protein product is CASSPAGAVGGQYF. Together with reference TRBV9 and TRBJ2-3, the CDR3 gives the full variable domain: DSGVTQTPKHLITATGQRVTLRCSPRSGDLSVYWYQQSLDQGLQFLIQYYNGEERAKGNILERFSAQQFPDLHSELNLSSLELGDSALYFCASSPAGAVGGQYFGPGTRLTVL.

In its sample, this clonotype was seen a few times. The V and J genes are TRBV5-6 and TRBJ2-5; 8 nucleotides align to TRBD1. The CDR3 is made up of 16 amino acids. J gave up 1 base and V 0 bases, and 5 bases lay outside the gene matches. Germline CDR1 and CDR2: SGHDT and YYEEEE. The CDR3 protein is CASSLGPGGIQETQYF. CDR3 coding DNA: TGTGCCAGCAGCTTGGGTCCAGGGGGCATCCAAGAGACCCAGTACTTC. The full variable domain, completed using reference TRBV5-6 and TRBJ2-5, is DAGVTQSPTHLIKTRGQQVTLRCSPKSGHDTVSWYQQALGQGPQFIFQYYEEEERQRGNFPDRFSGHQFPNYSSELNVNALLLGDSALYLCASSLGPGGIQETQYFGPGTRLLVL.

This chain uses TRBV14 with TRBJ1-1; 7 positions agree with TRBD1. The CDR3 consists of 13 residues. Losses at the gene ends were 1 base for V and 11 bases for J; bases not matched to a gene: 7. Germline CDR1 is SGHDN and CDR2 is FVKESK. CDR3 sequence: CASSQVPGTAAFF. The CDR3 DNA reads as TGTGCCAGCAGCCAAGTCCCAGGGACAGCCGCTTTCTTT. Drawing the rest from reference TRBV14 and TRBJ1-1, the complete variable domain is EAGVTQFPSHSVIEKGQTVTLRCDPISGHDNLYWYRRVMGKEIKFLLHFVKESKQDESGMPNNRFLAERTGGTYSTLKVQPAELEDSGVYFCASSQVPGTAAFFGQGTRLTVV.

This clonotype was seen a few times. The V call is TRBV6-1, the J call TRBJ1-1; 7 nucleotides line up with TRBD1. Germline CDR1 and CDR2: MNHNS and SASEGT. The CDR3 spans 13 residues. V shed 5 bases and J 5 bases; nucleotides not matched to a gene: 5. The CDR3 loop reads CASSFEGATEAFF. CDR3 DNA sequence: TGTGCCAGCAGTTTCGAGGGGGCAACTGAAGCTTTCTTT.

The CDR3: CASSFPSGGGFEQFF. CDR3 nucleotide sequence: TGTGCCAGCAGTTTCCCTAGCGGGGGGGGATTTGAGCAGTTCTTC. V usage is TRBV12-3 or TRBV12-4 and J usage is TRBJ2-1; TRBD2 agrees at 12 bases. V lost 3 bases and J lost 9; bases outside the gene matches: 6. This CDR3 contains 15 residues.

This clonotype was recorded many times. The V gene is TRBV7-9, the J gene TRBJ2-1, with D uncertain. CDR3 length: 16 residues. The germline V gene encodes CDR1 SEHNR and CDR2 FQNEAQ (reference sequence). Between the trimmed V and J ends, which lost 0 bases and 0 bases, there was a span of 9 bases. The CDR3 loop reads CASSLAGWSSYNEQFF. The CDR3 DNA follows: TGTGCCAGCAGCTTAGCAGGGTGGAGCTCCTACAATGAGCAGTTCTTC.

This clonotype has more than one count but fewer than ten. The chain couples TRBV20-1 to TRBJ2-4, with 7 bases lining up with TRBD1. V lost 6 bases to trimming and J lost 5 bases; unmatched junction nucleotides: 4. Germline CDR1 is DFQATT and CDR2 is SNEGSKA (reference sequence). The CDR3 has 12 amino acids. CDR3 amino acids: CSAIGTENIQYF. CDR3 sequence (DNA): TGCAGTGCCATCGGGACAGAAAACATTCAGTACTTC.

This clonotype turned up a few times. This sequence joins TRBV2 and TRBJ2-1, with TRBD1 matching 10 bases. J gave up 8 bases and V 7 bases, and 8 bases lay outside the gene matches. Germline CDR1 is SNHLY and CDR2 is FYNNEI. The CDR3 has 14 residues. The CDR3 is CASTPGQGFYEQFF. For the CDR3, the DNA is TGTGCCAGCACCCCGGGACAGGGGTTCTATGAGCAGTTCTTC.

This clonotype has just a few counts. This sequence joins TRBV29-1 and TRBJ1-1, with TRBD1 identical over 7 bases. Germline CDR1 reads SQVTM; CDR2 reads ANQGSEA. The CDR3 is 15 amino acids. V was pared by 3 bases and J by 10 bases, with 17 bases of the junction left unmatched. The CDR3 protein is CSVEMREGATRRAFF. The CDR3 coding sequence is TGCAGCGTTGAGATGCGAGAGGGGGCGACGAGGCGAGCTTTCTTT.

This clonotype was seen a handful of times. The chain recombines TRBV6-5 with TRBJ2-3; D unresolved. The CDR3 consists of 14 residues. CDR1 is MNHEY and CDR2 is SVGAGI in the germline V gene. V gave up 6 bases and J gave up 4 bases, with 14 bases separating them. CDR3 DNA sequence: TGTGCCAGCAGCCCGCTCAATAGGGCAGATACGCAGTATTTT. Amino acid sequence: CASSPLNRADTQYF.

This clonotype was observed a few times. This rearrangement joins TRBV21-1 to TRBJ1-2. TRBV21-1 is shown as a pseudogene. CDR3 length equals 16 residues. The CDR3 loop is CASSKDRTPSNYGYTF. The CDR3 DNA is TGTGCCAGCAGCAAAGATAGAACCCCAAGCAACTATGGCTACACCTTC.

This clonotype was recorded a few times. The CDR3 DNA is TGTGCCAGCAGCGCTTCAGCGGGAGCGGACAATGAGCAGTTCTTC. Translated: CASSASAGADNEQFF. J is TRBJ2-1 and V is TRBV9; 8 nucleotides agree with TRBD2. This CDR3 region has 15 residues. V shed 3 bases, J shed 5 bases, and the junction held 7 bases outside the gene matches. Germline values: CDR1 SGDLS, CDR2 YYNGEE.

The V gene is TRBV23-1, the J gene TRBJ1-6; maybe TRBD1 (5 bases). TRBV23-1 is noted as an ORF with a role that remains uncertain. Trimming stripped 6 bases from V and 6 bases from J, with 15 bases between. The CDR3 loop spans 15 amino acids. The CDR3 is CASRTPPGLNSPLHF. The CDR3 DNA is TGCGCCAGCAGGACACCGCCGGGGCTTAATTCACCCCTCCACTTT.

This clonotype was counted many times. The J gene is TRBJ2-3, the V gene TRBV7-9, with 7 positions matching TRBD1. This CDR3 has 14 amino acids. The junction had 2 bases not matched to a gene; V was cut back by 5 bases and J by 0 bases. Germline V CDR1 and CDR2: SEHNR, FQNEAQ (reference sequence). The chain's CDR3 is CASSRDSSTDTQYF. The CDR3 DNA sequence: TGTGCCAGCAGCCGGGACAGCAGCACAGATACGCAGTATTTT. The full variable domain, with the rest looked up from reference TRBV7-9 and TRBJ2-3, is DTGVSQNPRHKITKRGQNVTFRCDPISEHNRLYWYRQTLGQGPEFLTYFQNEAQLEKSRLLSDRFSAERPKGSFSTLEIQRTEQGDSAMYLCASSRDSSTDTQYFGPGTRLTVL.

The chain links TRBV5-1 to TRBJ2-5; 8 bases are a match to TRBD1. Germline V gives CDR1 SGHRS, CDR2 YFSETQ. This CDR3 is 14 amino acids long. Trimming cost V 4 bases and J 2 bases; bases outside gene matches: 4. CDR3 region: CASSVTGGQETQYF. CDR3 DNA sequence: TGCGCCAGCAGCGTCACAGGGGGACAAGAGACCCAGTACTTC.

This clonotype showed up just a few times. This chain links TRBV5-1 with TRBJ1-3, with D possibly being TRBD1 (5 bases). The CDR3 is 15 amino acids. Germline V CDR1 and CDR2: SGHRS, YFSETQ. Trimming took 5 bases from V and 2 from J, leaving 14 bases between them. In DNA, the CDR3 is TGCGCCAGCAGAATAGCACAGGACCCTGGAAACACCATATATTTT. As protein: CASRIAQDPGNTIYF.

In this sample, this clonotype turned up many times. The chain uses TRBV12-3 or TRBV12-4 and TRBJ2-7; the match to TRBD1 covers 7 bases. The CDR3 loop spans 14 amino acids. Trimming cost V 6 bases and J 2 bases; bases outside gene matches: 7. CDR3 nucleotides: TGTGCCAGCAGACCCGGGACAGCGACCTACGAGCAGTACTTC. The encoded protein is CASRPGTATYEQYF.

This clonotype was counted at least ten times. The chain carries TRBV7-9 and TRBJ2-2; D possibly uses TRBD1 or TRBD2 (5 bases each). Germline CDR1 SEHNR, CDR2 FQNEAQ (reference sequence). Trimming removed 2 bases at V and 2 bases at J, with 9 bases between. CDR3 size: 15 residues. The CDR3 coding sequence is TGTGCCAGCAGCTTAAGGGGAGTAAACACCGGGGAGCTGTTTTTT. Protein: CASSLRGVNTGELFF.

In this sample, this clonotype turned up many times. J is TRBJ2-4 and V is TRBV18; the D is unclear. CDR1 and CDR2 (germline): KGHSH, LQKENI. The CDR3 is made up of 14 amino acids. Trimming stripped 0 bases from V and 0 bases from J, with 3 bases between. Here the CDR3 DNA reads TGTGCCAGCTCACCACCGTCAGCCAAAAACATTCAGTACTTC. As protein: CASSPPSAKNIQYF.

This clonotype was seen ten or more times. The V call is TRBV12-3 or TRBV12-4, the J call TRBJ1-1; a weak D match, TRBD1 (6 bases). This CDR3 is built from 13 residues. Trimming shortened V by 2 bases and J by 6 bases, and 10 bases separated the two germline ends. CDR3 in amino acids: CASSLQGRAEAFF. Here the CDR3 DNA reads TGTGCCAGCAGTTTACAGGGGCGGGCTGAAGCTTTCTTT.

This clonotype was recorded at least ten times. CDR3 in amino acids: CASSSSPGNTQYF. CDR3 DNA: TGTGCCAGCAGCTCTTCCCCGGGGAATACGCAGTATTTT. The chain joins TRBV7-6 to TRBJ2-3; weak D call: TRBD2 (5 bases). Looked up from germline, CDR1 is SGHVS and CDR2 is FNYEAQ. Trimming stripped 4 bases from V and 7 bases from J, with 12 bases between. The CDR3 extends over 13 amino acids.

This clonotype turned up a few times. The gene calls are TRBV12-3 or TRBV12-4 and TRBJ2-1, with D perhaps TRBD1 (6 bases). The CDR3 is 14 residues long. V was clipped by 6 bases and J by 9 bases, with 18 bases between them. The CDR3 is CASRFTGTTPEQFF. CDR3 sequence (DNA): TGTGCCAGCAGATTCACCGGGACAACGCCTGAGCAGTTCTTC.

In DNA form, the CDR3 reads TGTGCCAGCCATTCCGGGGGGACAGGGTACATCGAGCTGTACGTC. Residues: CASHSGGTGYIELYV. The V and J genes are TRBV5-5 and TRBJ2-7, with 9 positions matching TRBD1. The CDR3 is 15 residues long. Germline CDR1 reads SGHKS; CDR2 reads YYEKEE (reference sequence).

This clonotype was counted a single time. A much bigger clone sits one base away, suggesting this may be a read error. This chain joins TRBV12-3 or TRBV12-4 and TRBJ2-3, with D possibly matching TRBD1 (6 bases). The CDR3 length is 15 residues. The CDR3 sequence is CASSSTGGKTDTHYF. CDR3 bases: TGTGCCAGCAGTTCGACAGGCGGAAAAACAGATACGCACTATTTT.

The chain employs TRBV19 and TRBJ1-1; no clear D. With 4 bases removed from V and 0 bases from J, the gap between germline ends came to 15 bases. The CDR3 loop spans 16 amino acids. CDR1 is LNHDA and CDR2 is SQIVND in the germline V gene (reference sequence). The CDR3 bases are TGTGCCAGTAGTACCGTGAGCAGGTACTTGAACACTGAAGCTTTCTTT. Translated: CASSTVSRYLNTEAFF.